These 23 T cell receptor beta chains originate from one sample sequenced in a study of T-cell memory formation after mild COVID-19. Each CDR3 protein gets one entry after TCRdb re-called the 5' RACE reads with MiXCR. The table has approximately 99,000 distinct CDR3 sequences, roughly a sixth seen once. The specimen sequenced was PBMCs or a T cell subset sorted from them (not recorded which). Receptors were obtained from a man between 18 and 29 years old who had mild COVID-19 (a few samples of this study predate the infection). Cell type and time point are not known.

This chain uses TRBV7-2 with TRBJ2-3; perhaps TRBD1 as D (6 bases). The CDR3 extends over 17 amino acids. The V gene's germline CDR1 is SGHTA and CDR2 FQGNSA. Trimming cost V 7 bases and J 2 bases, with 22 bases left between them. In DNA form, the CDR3 reads TGTGCCAGCACTTCTCTGGGGGCAGCCCGGGCCACAGATACGCAGTATTTT. Translating gives CASTSLGAARATDTQYF.

This clonotype was seen at least ten times. CDR3 amino acids: CASSFGNEQFF. Written as DNA, the CDR3 is TGTGCCAGCAGCTTTGGCAATGAGCAGTTCTTC. This chain connects TRBV7-9 to TRBJ2-1; D is ambiguous. Germline V gives CDR1 SEHNR, CDR2 FQNEAQ (reference sequence). This CDR3 is built from 11 residues. Trimming left V 3 bases short and J 6 bases short, with 3 bases between.

The chain couples TRBV18 to TRBJ1-2, with 10 bases aligning to TRBD1. CDR1 is KGHSH and CDR2 is LQKENI in the germline V gene. This CDR3 is built from 15 residues. V dropped 1 base and J dropped 9; count of bases not matched to a gene: 8. The CDR3 DNA follows: TGTGCCAGCTCACCACGGACAGGGGGAAATAATCGCTACACCTTC. Amino acid sequence: CASSPRTGGNNRYTF.

The genes are TRBV4-1 and TRBJ2-4; D not resolved. This CDR3 has 16 amino acids. Germline CDR1 is MGHRA and CDR2 is YSYEKL. The V gene lost 2 bases and the J gene lost 1 base, with 12 bases spanning the gap. The CDR3 nucleotides read TGCGCCAGCAGCCAACCCACCCAAGGGGCCAAAAACATTCAGTACTTC. This codes for CASSQPTQGAKNIQYF.

The gene calls are TRBV24-1 and TRBJ2-1, with 7 nucleotides matching TRBD1. From germline, CDR1 is KGHDR and CDR2 SFDVKD. Trimming removed 4 bases from V and 5 bases from J; junction bases left unmatched: 10. This CDR3 comprises 16 residues. CDR3 coding DNA: TGTGCCACCAGTGACACTCGTGAGGGGGCCCACAATGAGCAGTTCTTC. This gives the protein CATSDTREGAHNEQFF.

The rearrangement joins TRBV12-3 or TRBV12-4 to TRBJ1-5; D remains ambiguous. The CDR3 totals 14 residues. The germline V and J ends were trimmed by 3 bases and 5 bases, with 11 bases remaining between them. In DNA form, the CDR3 reads TGTGCCAGCAGTTTTGGAGAAATACATCAGCCCCAGCATTTT. It is translated as CASSFGEIHQPQHF.

This clonotype was observed a handful of times. This rearrangement joins TRBV20-1 to TRBJ1-5; D ambiguous. The CDR3 loop spans 14 amino acids. Germline V gene lookup returns CDR1 DFQATT and CDR2 SNEGSKA (reference sequence). Trimming took 2 bases from V and 3 from J, leaving 11 bases between them. The CDR3 coding sequence is TGCAGTGCTAGAAAGGGTTATGTCAATCAGCCCCAGCATTTT. Amino acids: CSARKGYVNQPQHF.

A few counts support this clonotype. The chain employs TRBV20-1 and TRBJ2-3; 8 bases map to TRBD2. The CDR3 contains 15 residues. Per germline, CDR1 DFQATT and CDR2 SNEGSKA (reference sequence). Unmatched junction bases numbered 7, after V lost 3 bases and J lost 2 bases. The chain's CDR3 is CSARGSGDYTDTQYF. The CDR3 bases are TGCAGTGCTAGGGGTAGCGGGGATTACACAGATACGCAGTATTTT.

The V call is TRBV6-2 or TRBV6-3, the J call TRBJ1-5; D call uncertain. V lost 10 bases and J 4 bases, leaving 14 bases between the germline ends. CDR3 length: 13 residues. Per germline, CDR1 MNHEY and CDR2 SVGEGT. This CDR3 reads CATRPRGNQPQHF. The CDR3 nucleotides read TGTGCCACCCGACCCCGGGGAAATCAGCCCCAGCATTTT.

This chain uses TRBV28 with TRBJ2-6, with 9 bases identical to TRBD1. Per the germline V gene, CDR1 is MDHEN and CDR2 is SYDVKM. V shed 6 bases and J 4 bases; nucleotides not matched to a gene: 7. The CDR3 runs to 16 residues. CDR3: CASRGQGVAGANVLTF. The CDR3 coding sequence is TGTGCCAGCAGGGGACAGGGAGTCGCGGGGGCCAACGTCCTGACTTTC.

J is TRBJ2-1 and V is TRBV9; a possible D gene is TRBD2 (5 bases). The germline V and J ends were trimmed by 0 bases and 1 base, with 11 bases remaining between them. The CDR3 spans 16 residues. The germline gives CDR1 SGDLS, CDR2 YYNGEE. The CDR3 region is CASSVESRGSYNEQFF. CDR3 nucleotide sequence: TGTGCCAGCAGCGTAGAATCACGAGGGTCCTACAATGAGCAGTTCTTC.

The V and J genes are TRBV5-6 and TRBJ2-3; 7 positions match TRBD1. Germline V gene sequence: CDR1 SGHDT, CDR2 YYEEEE. The V gene end was trimmed by 5 bases and the J gene end by 3 bases; junction bases not matched to a gene: 3. The CDR3 sequence is 13 residues long. CDR3 nucleotide sequence: TGTGCCAGCAGAACAGGGGAAACAGATACGCAGTATTTT. It is translated as CASRTGETDTQYF.

V gene TRBV7-3 combines with J gene TRBJ2-1, with 10 bases lining up with TRBD1. Trimming cost V 2 bases and J 9 bases; bases outside gene matches: 13. The CDR3 contains 17 residues. The germline gives CDR1 SGHTA, CDR2 FQGTGA. The CDR3 sequence: CASSLRSPGQGNSEQFF. CDR3 sequence (DNA): TGTGCCAGCAGCTTACGATCTCCGGGACAGGGGAATAGTGAGCAGTTCTTC.

This clonotype has a handful of counts. The chain combines TRBV12-3 or TRBV12-4 with TRBJ1-5; TRBD1 matches at 7 bases. The J segment lost 6 bases and the V segment lost 6 bases, leaving 5 bases of the junction unmatched. The CDR3 covers 13 residues. Here the CDR3 reads CASRDRMGQPQHF. The CDR3 DNA is TGTGCCAGCAGGGACAGGATGGGTCAGCCCCAGCATTTT.

The table lists this clonotype with a few counts. The V call is TRBV6-2 or TRBV6-3, the J call TRBJ2-1; D is ambiguous. Trimming shortened V by 6 bases and J by 6 bases, and 18 bases separated the two germline ends. Germline CDR1 is MNHEY and CDR2 is SVGEGT. The CDR3 has 15 amino acids. The CDR3 loop reads CASSLRPSPSNEQFF. The DNA for the CDR3 is TGTGCCAGCAGCCTCCGCCCAAGCCCGTCCAATGAGCAGTTCTTC.

This chain connects TRBV7-6 to TRBJ2-6; D ambiguous. V was pared by 4 bases and J by 2 bases, with 9 bases between. CDR1 is SGHVS and CDR2 is FNYEAQ in the germline V gene. The CDR3 consists of 15 residues. CDR3 sequence reads: CASSSDPTGANVLTF. The CDR3 coding sequence is TGTGCCAGCAGCTCCGACCCCACTGGGGCCAACGTCCTGACTTTC.

This clonotype was detected a few times. This chain connects TRBV7-9 to TRBJ2-3; TRBD2 agrees at 9 bases. With V trimmed by 6 bases and J by 2 bases, 6 bases remained unmatched. The CDR3 is 15 amino acids. Germline V gene lookup returns CDR1 SEHNR and CDR2 FQNEAQ (reference sequence). CDR3: CASSLASGDTDTQYF. The CDR3 nucleotides read TGTGCCAGCAGTTTGGCTAGCGGGGACACAGATACGCAGTATTTT.

This clonotype was recorded a few times. The V gene is TRBV14, the J gene TRBJ2-3, with a possible D match to TRBD2 (5 bases). Germline V gives CDR1 SGHDN, CDR2 FVKESK. Trimming cost V 0 bases and J 2 bases, with 15 bases left between them. The CDR3 extends over 17 amino acids. CDR3: CASSQDLSPGYTDTQYF. The CDR3 DNA reads as TGTGCCAGCAGCCAAGATCTGTCGCCGGGGTACACAGATACGCAGTATTTT.

This clonotype has at least ten counts. A read error may produce the germline difference seen at one junction end. The chain joins TRBV3-1 to TRBJ1-6; D not resolved. CDR1 is LGHDT, CDR2 YNNKEL, per germline (reference sequence). The CDR3 spans 14 residues. Written as DNA, the CDR3 is TGTGCCAGCAGCCTTACATCCTCTAATTCACCCCTCCACTTT. The encoded protein is CASSLTSSNSPLHF.

The sample holds a few counts of this clonotype. This rearrangement joins TRBV4-2 to TRBJ2-3; the match to TRBD2 covers 9 bases. Trimming took 3 bases from V and 0 from J; bases not matched to a gene: 4. The CDR3 spans 16 residues. Germline V gene lookup returns CDR1 LGHNA and CDR2 YNFKEQ. CDR3 DNA sequence: TGTGCCAGCAGCCAGGCCAGCGGGGGGAGCACAGATACGCAGTATTTT. Translated: CASSQASGGSTDTQYF.

DNA of the CDR3: TGTGCCAGCAGCTTAGGGTGGGGGTTTACTGAAGCTTTCTTT. Translated: CASSLGWGFTEAFF. The rearrangement joins TRBV7-2 to TRBJ1-1; tentative D call: TRBD1 (5 bases). Germline values: CDR1 SGHTA, CDR2 FQGNSA. Trimming cost V 1 base and J 5 bases, with 11 bases left between them. There are 14 residues in the CDR3.

With regard to this clonotype: A read error is possible here, since a much larger clone lies one base away. J is TRBJ1-1 and V is TRBV12-3 or TRBV12-4; unclear D gene. The CDR3 is 13 amino acids. CDR3 bases: TGTGCCAGCAGATTAGGGATGAACACTGAAGCTTTCTTT. Translated: CASRLGMNTEAFF.

This clonotype was counted only a few times. The V and J genes are TRBV5-1 and TRBJ1-5; no firm D call. The CDR3 contains 13 residues. Trimming removed 4 bases at V and 5 bases at J, with 10 bases between. Germline values: CDR1 SGHRS, CDR2 YFSETQ. CDR3 in DNA: TGCGCCAGCAGCCCAGCGGCAGATCAGCCCCAGCATTTT. Amino acid sequence: CASSPAADQPQHF.